The clone carrying this TCR beta chain was observed many times. Antigen specificity is unknown. The authors made TCR beta libraries by quantitative 5'-RACE with molecular barcodes. TCRdb analysed the 5' RACE reads with MiXCR anew, one entry per CDR3 protein. The data show some 840,000 distinct CDR3 sequences, with 10% to 15% seen just once and 0.51% held by the top ten. This specimen comes from a study of CD8 T cells in ankylosing spondylitis. Overall study findings and caveats: Disease-linked clones, CD8+, were relatively rare in peripheral blood. The study identified a TCR beta motif of several highly homologous variants that appeared characteristic of ankylosing spondylitis blood. Past research had described some motif variants in reactive arthritis synovial fluid and blood.

V trimming: 6 bases; J trimming: 1 base; junction bases outside the gene matches: 7. Per the germline V gene, CDR1 is MNHNS and CDR2 is SASEGT. The CDR3 is 15 amino acids. The sample taken for sequencing was blood, either unsorted or a sorted T cell fraction (not recorded which). This sequence originates from a male donor with ankylosing spondylitis. The J gene is TRBJ1-1, the V gene TRBV6-1; 8 bases are a match to TRBD1. The CDR3 coding sequence is TGTGCCAGCAGAATACGACAGGGGTCGAACACTGAAGCTTTCTTT. Its protein is CASRIRQGSNTEAFF.